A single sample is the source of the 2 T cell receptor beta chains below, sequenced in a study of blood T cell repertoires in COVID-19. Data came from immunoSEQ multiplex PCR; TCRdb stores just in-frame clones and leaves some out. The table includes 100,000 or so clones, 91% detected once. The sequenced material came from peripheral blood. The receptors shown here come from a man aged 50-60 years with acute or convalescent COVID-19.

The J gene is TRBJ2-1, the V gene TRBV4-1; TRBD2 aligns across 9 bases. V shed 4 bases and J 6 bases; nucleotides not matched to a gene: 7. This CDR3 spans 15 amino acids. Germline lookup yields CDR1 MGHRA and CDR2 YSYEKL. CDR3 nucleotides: TGCGCCAGCAGCCCTGAGCGGGGGGCCCGCAATGAGCAGTTCTTC. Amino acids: CASSPERGARNEQFF.

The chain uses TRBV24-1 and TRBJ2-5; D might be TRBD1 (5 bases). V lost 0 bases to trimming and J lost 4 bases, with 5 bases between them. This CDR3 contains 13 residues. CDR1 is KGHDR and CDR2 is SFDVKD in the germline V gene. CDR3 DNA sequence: TGTGCCACCAGTGATTTGACAGGAGAGACCCAGTACTTC. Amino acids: CATSDLTGETQYF.